This T cell receptor beta chain emerged from a study of naive and memory T cell subsets. This clonotype was picked up a small number of times. Its specificity is unknown. This CDR3 is 18 amino acids long. From germline, CDR1 is MDHEN and CDR2 SYDVKM. Trimming pared 5 bases from V and 4 bases from J, leaving 24 bases between. General observations from the study: TCR abundance followed a power law differing between naive and memory subsets.

Two oligonucleotides, mixed equimolar, formed the beta constant-region primer covering TRBC1 and TRBC2. Four rounds of PCR amplified the ligated cDNA using nested alpha and beta constant-region primers plus SP2. TCRdb called the UMI-ligation and nested PCR reads again in MiXCR, with one record for every CDR3 protein. The table shows roughly 21,000 distinct CDR3 sequences, with roughly 9.6% occurring only once. The sequencing sample was made of central memory CD8+ T cells from blood. The receptor's source is a human donor in good health. The chain carries TRBV28 and TRBJ1-5, with D unclear. This chain's CDR3 is CASSPPRRWPRGNQPQHF. As DNA, the CDR3 is TGTGCCAGCAGTCCCCCCCGACGTTGGCCCCGGGGAAATCAGCCCCAGCATTTT.